The next 7 T cell receptor beta chains were all read from a single sample in a study of cytomegalovirus exposure and HLA in healthy donors. 60 Vbeta and 13 Jbeta primers were used in PCR. Clones were read by immunoSEQ multiplex PCR, and TCRdb kept only the in-frame ones, dropping some. The table shows almost 85,000 clones, with just under 80% occurring only once. The source material was PBMCs. The receptors originated from a male donor in good health and CMV-seropositive.

The V call is TRBV11-2, the J call TRBJ2-7; D is unclear. Germline values: CDR1 SGHAT, CDR2 FQNNGV. This CDR3 spans 15 amino acids. V was clipped by 1 base and J by 0 bases, with 10 bases between them. The CDR3 region is CASSLVAGYSYEQYF. CDR3 nucleotides: TGTGCCAGCAGCTTAGTGGCAGGTTACTCCTACGAGCAGTACTTC.

The CDR3 DNA sequence: TGTGCCAGCATCGGACTAGCGGGAGGAGGAGATACGCAGTATTTT. Translating gives CASIGLAGGGDTQYF. This chain uses TRBV25-1 with TRBJ2-3; the match to TRBD2 covers 14 bases. Trimming removed 7 bases from V and 5 bases from J; junction bases left unmatched: 5. Per the germline V gene, CDR1 is MGHDK and CDR2 is SYGVNS. This CDR3 has 15 residues.

The chain combines TRBV5-1 with TRBJ1-4; 9 nucleotides line up with TRBD1. Germline CDR1 reads SGHRS; CDR2 reads YFSETQ. V shed 0 bases and J 6 bases; nucleotides not matched to a gene: 3. The CDR3 consists of 15 residues. CDR3 residues: CASSLGDRADEKLFF. The CDR3 coding sequence is TGCGCCAGCAGCTTGGGGGACAGGGCGGATGAAAAACTGTTTTTT.

This clone was counted only a few times. The rearrangement uses TRBV6-1 and TRBJ1-1; tentative D call: TRBD1 (6 bases). CDR3 size: 13 residues. Trimming removed 3 bases from V and 4 bases from J, with 9 bases in between. Germline V CDR1 and CDR2: MNHNS, SASEGT. The CDR3 DNA is TGTGCCAGCAGTGAGTGGGACACCACTGAAGCTTTCTTT. Protein sequence: CASSEWDTTEAFF.

The CDR3 here is CATEPGGGYGYTF. DNA for the CDR3: TGTGCCACCGAGCCGGGGGGAGGCTATGGCTACACCTTC. The chain combines TRBV15 with TRBJ1-2; D is perhaps TRBD1 (5 bases). The germline V gene has CDR1 LNHNV and CDR2 YYDKDF (reference sequence). Trimming pared 8 bases from V and 4 bases from J, leaving 14 bases between. The length of the CDR3 is 13 residues. The full variable domain, with the rest looked up from reference TRBV15 and TRBJ1-2, is DAMVIQNPRYQVTQFGKPVTLSCSQTLNHNVMYWYQQKSSQAPKLLFHYYDKDFNNEADTPDNFQSRRPNTSFCFLDIRSPGLGDTAMYLCATEPGGGYGYTFGSGTRLTVV.

The chain has TRBV6-5 and TRBJ2-5, with a possible D match to TRBD1 (5 bases). CDR1 and CDR2 from the germline V gene are MNHEY and SVGAGI. V dropped 6 bases and J dropped 2 bases, with 7 bases sitting between them. This CDR3 comprises 12 residues. The CDR3: CASRRTQETQYF. The CDR3 DNA reads TGTGCCAGCAGGAGGACACAAGAGACCCAGTACTTC.

This sequence joins TRBV29-1 and TRBJ2-7; D is unresolved. CDR1 and CDR2 (germline): SQVTM, ANQGSEA. The V and J ends lost 7 bases and 5 bases respectively, with 3 bases between them. The CDR3 has 8 residues. The chain's CDR3 is CSADEQYF. The DNA of the CDR3 is TGCAGCGCGGACGAGCAGTACTTC.